This is a list of T cell receptor beta chains from one sample in a study of molecular identifiers for immune sequencing clone quantification. Via MiXCR, TCRdb re-called the PCR reads, giving one row per CDR3 protein. Here the sample spans 97,000 or so distinct CDR3 sequences, around 30% being singletons. Sequencing was done on a sample of naive CD8+ T cells from blood, with Jurkat cell RNA spiked in. These receptors were collected from a human donor in good health. Some libraries in this study had Jurkat cell RNA spiked in. The CDR3 runs from the conserved cysteine through the conserved F or W. D genes are given only for firm matches. For some rows the clone size is stated as once, few or many, or as a class when expanded; others skip it.

TRBV28	TRBJ2-2	TRBD2	many	CASSLAGGPSTGELFF	TGTGCCAGCAGTTTAGCGGGAGGGCCTAGCACCGGGGAGCTGTTTTTT
TRBV3-1	TRBJ1-1	NA	NA	CASSQWQFNTEAFF	TGTGCCAGCAGCCAATGGCAGTTCAACACTGAAGCTTTCTTT
TRBV20-1	TRBJ2-7	TRBD2	NA	CSARDTSENYEQYF	TGCAGTGCTAGAGATACTAGCGAGAACTACGAGCAGTACTTC
TRBV13	TRBJ2-7	NA	few	CASSPGPSVYEQYF	TGTGCCAGCAGCCCCGGACCCTCCGTATACGAGCAGTACTTC
TRBV28	TRBJ2-3	TRBD2	many	CASSSSGTSGRLFTDTQYF	TGTGCCAGCAGTAGCTCGGGGACTAGCGGGAGGCTTTTCACAGATACGCAGTATTTT
TRBV6-5	TRBJ2-1	TRBD1	few	CASSFGTGGNEQFF	TGTGCCAGCAGTTTCGGGACAGGGGGCAATGAGCAGTTCTTC
TRBV6-2/TRBV6-3	TRBJ1-5	NA	few	CASSCDRTHREYDQPQHF	TGTGCCAGCAGTTGCGACAGGACCCACCGGGAGTACGATCAGCCCCAGCATTTT
TRBV6-5	TRBJ1-1	NA	many	CASSYSGGQGEAFF	TGTGCCAGCAGTTACTCCGGTGGGCAGGGTGAAGCTTTCTTT
TRBV6-2/TRBV6-3	TRBJ1-5	NA	few	CASSQPTGREQPQHF	TGTGCCAGCAGTCAACCGACAGGACGGGAACAGCCCCAGCATTTT
TRBV5-1	TRBJ2-3	TRBD1	many	CASSPPATGLTDTQYF	TGCGCCAGCAGCCCCCCAGCGACAGGGCTCACAGATACGCAGTATTTT
TRBV20-1	TRBJ2-3	NA	few	CSARGGGYNSDTQYF	TGCAGTGCAAGGGGAGGGGGCTATAATTCAGATACGCAGTATTTT
TRBV5-6	TRBJ1-1	NA	NA	CASSLGRGNTEAFF	TGTGCCAGCAGCTTAGGCCGGGGGAACACTGAAGCTTTCTTT
TRBV7-9	TRBJ2-3	NA	many	CASSASGPGGADTQYF	TGTGCCAGCAGCGCCTCCGGGCCCGGTGGCGCAGATACGCAGTATTTT
TRBV19	TRBJ2-1	NA	few	CASSPTLGEEQLF	TGTGCCAGTAGTCCGACCCTGGGAGAAGAGCAGCTCTTC
TRBV7-9	TRBJ1-1	NA	NA	CASRSLATALPTEAFF	TGTGCCAGTAGGTCTCTAGCGACAGCCCTCCCCACTGAAGCTTTCTTT
TRBV27	TRBJ1-2	NA	NA	CASSLSPVAGGGYTF	TGTGCCAGCAGTCTTTCGCCGGTTGCTGGCGGGGGCTACACCTTC
TRBV2	TRBJ2-7	NA	few	CASSEAQFYEQYF	TGTGCCAGCAGTGAAGCTCAGTTCTACGAGCAGTACTTC
TRBV5-1	TRBJ2-2	NA	few	CASSLGPLKTNTGELFF	TGCGCCAGCAGCTTGGGCCCCCTAAAGACCAACACCGGGGAGCTGTTTTTT
TRBV29-1	TRBJ2-2	NA	NA	CSVEDTHTGELFF	TGCAGCGTTGAAGACACCCACACCGGGGAGCTGTTTTTT
TRBV5-4	TRBJ2-1	NA	NA	CASSSFPMDGSPYNEQFF	TGTGCCAGCAGCTCATTCCCGATGGACGGGTCTCCCTACAATGAGCAGTTCTTC
TRBV6-5	TRBJ2-7	NA	NA	CASISSSYEQYF	TGTGCCAGCATAAGCAGCTCCTACGAGCAGTACTTC
TRBV4-3	TRBJ2-1	TRBD2	few	CASSVVAGDNEQFF	TGCGCCAGCTCGGTGGTAGCGGGAGACAATGAGCAGTTCTTC
TRBV28	TRBJ2-5	NA	NA	CASRGLEETQYF	TGTGCCAGCAGGGGGCTTGAAGAGACCCAGTACTTC
TRBV10-3	TRBJ2-3	NA	NA	CAISDPEGGLTDTQYF	TGTGCCATCAGCGACCCGGAGGGAGGCCTCACAGATACGCAGTATTTT
TRBV6-5	TRBJ2-7	TRBD2	NA	CASSYLGLAGGTYEQYF	TGTGCCAGCAGTTACCTAGGACTAGCGGGAGGAACCTACGAGCAGTACTTC
TRBV7-8	TRBJ1-5	NA	many	CASSSNTRAAIQPQHF	TGTGCCAGCAGCTCAAATACACGAGCAGCAATACAGCCCCAGCATTTT
TRBV6-2/TRBV6-3	TRBJ2-3	NA	many	CASSTGDTQYF	TGTGCCAGCAGCACCGGGGATACGCAGTATTTT
TRBV7-9	TRBJ2-7	NA	NA	CASSFGGTSSYEQYF	TGTGCCAGCAGCTTCGGAGGGACGAGCTCCTACGAGCAGTACTTC
TRBV7-9	TRBJ2-5	TRBD2	few	CASSPRTRKETQYF	TGTGCCAGCAGCCCTAGGACTAGAAAGGAGACCCAGTACTTC
TRBV7-2	TRBJ2-3	NA	many	CASSQIGVDTDTQYF	TGTGCCAGCAGCCAAATCGGAGTGGACACAGATACGCAGTATTTT
TRBV9	TRBJ2-6	NA	few	CASSVTGANVLTF	TGTGCCAGCAGCGTAACTGGGGCCAACGTCCTGACTTTC
TRBV2	TRBJ1-5	NA	NA	CASRFGRADQPQHF	TGTGCCAGCAGGTTTGGCAGGGCAGATCAGCCCCAGCATTTT
TRBV28	TRBJ2-3	NA	few	CASSFLREITDTQYF	TGTGCCAGCAGTTTTCTGCGGGAAATAACAGATACGCAGTATTTT
TRBV6-2/TRBV6-3	TRBJ1-1	TRBD1	few	CASSPGTGGSAFF	TGTGCCAGCAGTCCCGGGACAGGGGGATCCGCTTTCTTT
TRBV11-3	TRBJ2-7	NA	few	CASSPYGTGFF	TGTGCCAGCAGTCCTTACGGGACCGGGTTCTTC